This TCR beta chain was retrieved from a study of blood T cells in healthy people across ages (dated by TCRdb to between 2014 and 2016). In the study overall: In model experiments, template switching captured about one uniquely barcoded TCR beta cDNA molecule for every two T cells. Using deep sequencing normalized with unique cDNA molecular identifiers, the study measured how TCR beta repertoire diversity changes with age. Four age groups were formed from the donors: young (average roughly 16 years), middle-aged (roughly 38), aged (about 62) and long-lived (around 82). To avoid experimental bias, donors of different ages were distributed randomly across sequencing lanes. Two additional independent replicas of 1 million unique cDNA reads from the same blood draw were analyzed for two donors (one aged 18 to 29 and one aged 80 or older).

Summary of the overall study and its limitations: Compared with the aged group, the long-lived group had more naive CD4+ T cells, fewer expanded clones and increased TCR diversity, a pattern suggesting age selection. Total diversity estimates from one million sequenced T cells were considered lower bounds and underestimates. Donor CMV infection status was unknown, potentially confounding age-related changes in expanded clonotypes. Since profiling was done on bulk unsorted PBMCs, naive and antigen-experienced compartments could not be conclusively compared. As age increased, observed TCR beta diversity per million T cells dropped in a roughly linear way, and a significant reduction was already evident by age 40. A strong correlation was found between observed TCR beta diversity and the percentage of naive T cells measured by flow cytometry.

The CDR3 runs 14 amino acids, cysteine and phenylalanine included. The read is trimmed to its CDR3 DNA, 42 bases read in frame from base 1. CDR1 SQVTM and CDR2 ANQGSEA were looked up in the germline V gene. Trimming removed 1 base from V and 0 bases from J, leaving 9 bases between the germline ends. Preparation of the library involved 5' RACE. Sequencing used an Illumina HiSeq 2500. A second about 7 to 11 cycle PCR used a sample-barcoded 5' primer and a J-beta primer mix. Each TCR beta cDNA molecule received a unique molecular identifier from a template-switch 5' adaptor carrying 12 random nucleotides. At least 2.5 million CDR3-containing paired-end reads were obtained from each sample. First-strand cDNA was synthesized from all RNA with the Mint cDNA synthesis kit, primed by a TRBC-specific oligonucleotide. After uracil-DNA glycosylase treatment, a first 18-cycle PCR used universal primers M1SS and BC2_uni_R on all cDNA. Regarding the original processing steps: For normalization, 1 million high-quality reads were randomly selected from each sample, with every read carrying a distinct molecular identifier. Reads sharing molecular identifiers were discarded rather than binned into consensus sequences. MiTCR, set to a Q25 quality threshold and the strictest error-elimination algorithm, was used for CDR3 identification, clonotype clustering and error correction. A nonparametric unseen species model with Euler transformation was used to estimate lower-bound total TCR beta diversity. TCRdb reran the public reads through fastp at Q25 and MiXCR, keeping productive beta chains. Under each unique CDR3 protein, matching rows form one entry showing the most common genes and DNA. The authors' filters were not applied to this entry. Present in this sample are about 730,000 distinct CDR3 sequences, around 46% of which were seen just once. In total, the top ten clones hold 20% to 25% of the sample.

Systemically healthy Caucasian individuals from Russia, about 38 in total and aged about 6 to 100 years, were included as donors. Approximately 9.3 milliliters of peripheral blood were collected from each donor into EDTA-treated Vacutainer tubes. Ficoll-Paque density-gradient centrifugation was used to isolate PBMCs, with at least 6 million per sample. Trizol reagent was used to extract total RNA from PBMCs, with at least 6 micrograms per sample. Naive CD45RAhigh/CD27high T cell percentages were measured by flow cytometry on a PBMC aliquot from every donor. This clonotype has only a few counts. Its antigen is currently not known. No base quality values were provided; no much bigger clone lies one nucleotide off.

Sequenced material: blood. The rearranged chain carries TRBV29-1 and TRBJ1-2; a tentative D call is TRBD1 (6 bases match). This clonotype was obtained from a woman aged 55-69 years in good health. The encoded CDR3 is CSVEGQDANYGYTF. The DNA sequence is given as TGCAGCGTTGAAGGACAGGATGCTAACTATGGCTACACCTTC.